A selection of T cell receptor beta chains follows, all from one sample in a study of T-cell reconstitution after alpha-beta-depleted transplantation in children. Each CDR3 protein is one row after TCRdb ran MiXCR on the PCR reads. The table shows 350,000 to 450,000 distinct CDR3 sequences, with approximately 20% occurring only once. The sequencing here drew on PBMCs from the stem cell graft donor, taken from the stem cell graft. The source is a human donor who donated a stem cell graft to a child with acute myeloid leukemia. The CDR3 runs from the conserved cysteine through the conserved F or W. D genes are given only for firm matches. Not all rows give a size; the values are once, few, many and, for expanded clones, a class.

J	D	size	V	DNA	CDR3
TRBJ2-3	NA	NA	TRBV10-2	TGCGCCAGCAGTGAACAGGGAGTAGGGTATTTT	CASSEQGVGYF
TRBJ1-2	NA	NA	TRBV19	TGTGCCAGTAGTACGACGTCGGGCCACTATGGCTACACCTTC	CASSTTSGHYGYTF
TRBJ2-7	NA	NA	TRBV11-2	TGTGCCAGCAGCTTAGGGCCCTACTACGAGCAGTACTTC	CASSLGPYYEQYF
TRBJ2-3	TRBD2	many	TRBV20-1	TGCAGTGCTAGGGGAGCGGGAGTGGGCACAGATACGCAGTATTTT	CSARGAGVGTDTQYF
TRBJ2-2	NA	many	TRBV29-1	TGCAGCGTTAGGCAGGCCGGGGAGCTGTTTTTT	CSVRQAGELFF
TRBJ2-2	TRBD2	NA	TRBV7-2	TGTGCCAGTAGATCCGGGACTAGCATCGGCGGGGAGCTGTTTTTT	CASRSGTSIGGELFF
TRBJ2-7	NA	NA	TRBV12-3/TRBV12-4	TGTGCCAGCAGTTTGAACGTCGAGCAGTACTTC	CASSLNVEQYF
TRBJ2-1	NA	NA	TRBV7-3	TGTGCCAGCAGCTTAAAGGGTTCGGGGCTGCAGTTCTTC	CASSLKGSGLQFF
TRBJ1-2	TRBD1	many	TRBV29-1	TGCAGCGCCGGAGGGACAGGGGGCTATGGCTACACCTTC	CSAGGTGGYGYTF
TRBJ1-2	NA	once	TRBV24-1	TGTGCCACTAGATCACGGGGTGACTATGGCTACACCTTC	CATRSRGDYGYTF